The clone carrying this TCR beta chain was detected only once. Its antigen is undetermined. V lost 6 bases, J lost 2 bases, and 6 bases stayed unmatched. The CDR3 extends over 14 amino acids. Germline CDR1 and CDR2: LNHNV and YYDKDF (reference sequence). This sample is part of a study of cytomegalovirus exposure and HLA in healthy donors. Study-wide background: An earlier analysis identified some 110 million unique TCR beta sequences in about 200 million T cells.

It was with 60 Vbeta and 13 Jbeta primers that the PCR ran. The table came from immunoSEQ multiplex PCR; TCRdb's copy has only in-frame clones and leaves some out. Of some 90,000 clones in the sample, 65% to 80% are singletons; the top ten hold more than 2.5%. Notes on the study in general: In an earlier analysis, productive rearrangement rates for most beta V segments clustered near 87% or 30%. Later analysis revealed greater clonal expansion in HLA-associated TCR beta chains than in equally common others.

V and J are TRBV15 and TRBJ2-5; 7 bases match TRBD2. This TCR came from a man aged 35 to 55 in good health and CMV-seronegative. Sequenced input: PBMCs. The CDR3 loop reads CATRGGNLQETQYF. The CDR3 nucleotides read TGTGCCACCAGGGGGGGGAACCTTCAAGAGACCCAGTACTTC.